These 7 T cell receptor beta chains were sequenced from one sample in a study of spatial heterogeneity in lung cancer. Whole-study results and caveats: Tumor mutation counts were tracked by expanded intratumoral alpha and beta TCR counts.

Antigens of these TCRs are unknown. This sample's time point: sample taken at primary tumor resection. TCRdb reprocessed the 5' RACE reads with MiXCR, giving one entry per CDR3 protein. The data hold a few thousand distinct CDR3 sequences, with approximately 35% observed a single time. This sample comprised lung tumor tissue, obtained at surgery. Source of these receptors: a female donor with early-stage non-small cell lung cancer.

In its sample, this clonotype was seen a few times. The chain recombines TRBV19 with TRBJ2-5; D uncertain. The germline V and J ends were trimmed by 5 bases and 5 bases, with 12 bases remaining between them. The CDR3 runs to 13 residues. The germline V gene encodes CDR1 LNHDA and CDR2 SQIVND (reference sequence). CDR3 DNA sequence: TGTGCCAGTAGTGTGGTGGGCCAGGAGACCCAGTACTTC. As protein: CASSVVGQETQYF.

The V call is TRBV9, the J call TRBJ2-2; 10 positions agree with TRBD1. This CDR3 is 16 amino acids long. Germline loops: CDR1 SGDLS, CDR2 YYNGEE. V dropped 4 bases and J dropped 4; count of bases not matched to a gene: 7. CDR3 protein: CASSLRTGGTTGELFF. The CDR3 bases are TGTGCCAGCAGCTTACGGACAGGGGGGACCACCGGGGAGCTGTTTTTT.

The J gene is TRBJ2-5, the V gene TRBV7-9; D not resolved. The CDR3 loop spans 21 amino acids. V gave up 3 bases and J gave up 2 bases, with 31 bases separating them. CDR1 is SEHNR and CDR2 is FQNEAQ in the germline V gene (reference sequence). This CDR3 reads CASSFKAVHPGLISDQETQYF. CDR3 coding DNA: TGTGCCAGCAGCTTTAAAGCCGTCCACCCCGGGCTTATATCCGATCAAGAGACCCAGTACTTC.

J is TRBJ2-5 and V is TRBV18, with D tentatively TRBD2 (6 bases). Looked up from germline, CDR1 is KGHSH and CDR2 is LQKENI. Trimming cost V 0 bases and J 3 bases, with 8 bases left between them. The CDR3 sequence is 14 residues long. The CDR3 spells CASSPPAGKETQYF. The DNA for the CDR3 is TGTGCCAGCTCACCACCTGCGGGGAAAGAGACCCAGTACTTC.

In its sample, this clonotype was seen a few times. V gene TRBV4-2 combines with J gene TRBJ2-5; no reliable D call. The CDR3 consists of 16 residues. V was trimmed by 3 bases and J by 5 bases, leaving 19 bases between them. Germline loops: CDR1 LGHNA, CDR2 YNFKEQ. The CDR3 coding sequence is TGTGCCAGCAGCCAGGTCAGCACCACGGCGTGGGAGACCCAGTACTTC. Its translation is CASSQVSTTAWETQYF.

J is TRBJ2-5 and V is TRBV12-3 or TRBV12-4; 9 positions agree with TRBD1. The V segment lost 5 bases and the J segment 4 bases; nucleotides outside the gene matches: 5. The CDR3 runs 14 residues. CDR3 residues: CASSAQTGGETQYF. In DNA form, the CDR3 reads TGTGCCAGCAGTGCCCAGACAGGGGGAGAGACCCAGTACTTC.

The genes are TRBV30 and TRBJ1-4; no clear D. This CDR3 comprises 14 residues. V was pared by 3 bases and J by 4 bases, with 12 bases between. The V gene's germline CDR1 is GTSNPN and CDR2 SVGIG (reference sequence). The CDR3 nucleotides are TGTGCCTGGAGACTCCTCGGTAATAATGAAAAACTGTTTTTT. It translates to CAWRLLGNNEKLFF.